The 32 T cell receptor beta chains below all came from one sample that was sequenced in a study of blood T cell repertoires in COVID-19. Sequencing was performed with immunoSEQ multiplex PCR; in TCRdb, only in-frame clones are kept and a portion is missing. The table includes over 70,000 clones, about 90% detected once. Sequenced material: peripheral blood. The receptors were gathered from a woman of 80 years or more with active or convalescent COVID-19.

The chain has TRBV7-8 and TRBJ2-2; 10 positions agree with TRBD1. V was clipped by 6 bases and J by 6 bases; unmatched bases: 10. Germline CDR1 is SGHVS and CDR2 is FQNEAQ. The CDR3 covers 16 residues. CDR3 in DNA: TGTGCCAGCAGACCTAGCCCGGGACAGGGGTCCGGGGAGCTGTTTTTT. As protein: CASRPSPGQGSGELFF.

This clone occurred a few times. The V gene is TRBV19, the J gene TRBJ2-1; D may be TRBD1 (5 bases). Deletions cut 3 bases from V and 6 bases from J, with 15 bases between. CDR1 and CDR2 from the germline V gene are LNHDA and SQIVND (reference sequence). This CDR3 spans 15 amino acids. The CDR3 DNA sequence: TGTGCCAGTAGTATGGGTGGCAGGGTTAGCAATGAGCAGTTCTTC. It codes for CASSMGGRVSNEQFF.

This chain connects TRBV19 to TRBJ2-1, with 7 bases lining up with TRBD2. V lost 4 bases and J lost 3; bases outside the gene matches: 12. The germline V gene encodes CDR1 LNHDA and CDR2 SQIVND (reference sequence). The CDR3 loop spans 17 amino acids. This chain's CDR3 is CASSTPPTSRFYNEQFF. The CDR3 coding sequence is TGTGCCAGTAGTACCCCACCGACTAGCAGATTCTACAATGAGCAGTTCTTC.

The rearrangement uses TRBV18 and TRBJ2-5; D call uncertain. CDR1 is KGHSH and CDR2 is LQKENI in the germline V gene. V was pared by 5 bases and J by 7 bases, with 11 bases between. The CDR3 totals 12 residues. The chain's CDR3 is CASSDPPGTQYF. CDR3 DNA sequence: TGTGCCAGCTCAGATCCCCCGGGGACCCAGTACTTC.

The chain joins TRBV7-3 to TRBJ2-2; 12 bases align to TRBD1. After removal of 5 bases from V and 7 bases from J, the junction contained 8 bases not matched to a gene. Germline V gene data show CDR1 as SGHTA and CDR2 as FQGTGA. The length of the CDR3 is 16 residues. The CDR3 loop is CASSPTGQGAFGELFF. CDR3 bases: TGTGCCAGCAGCCCAACGGGACAGGGGGCTTTCGGGGAGCTGTTTTTT.

The chain links TRBV7-6 to TRBJ2-7, with 9 bases aligning to TRBD1. V gave up 5 bases and J gave up 7 bases; unmatched junction bases: 6. CDR3 size: 13 residues. Germline assignment: CDR1 SGHVS and CDR2 FNYEAQ. CDR3 bases: TGTGCCAGCAGCCCGGGGACAGGGATAGAGCAGTACTTC. Translating it yields CASSPGTGIEQYF.

This clone appeared a few times. The chain couples TRBV10-2 to TRBJ2-3; D is possibly TRBD2 (5 bases). CDR1 is WSHSY, CDR2 SAAADI, per germline. The CDR3 is made up of 17 amino acids. V was trimmed by 3 bases and J by 0 bases, leaving 16 bases between them. The CDR3 region is CASSDLKRLSSTDTQYF. The CDR3 DNA is TGCGCCAGCAGTGACCTCAAGCGGCTTTCTAGCACAGATACGCAGTATTTT.

The chain uses TRBV6-5 and TRBJ2-1; 8 bases line up with TRBD1. The junction had 3 bases not matched to a gene; V was cut back by 5 bases and J by 0 bases. The CDR3 consists of 15 residues. Germline CDR1 reads MNHEY; CDR2 reads SVGAGI. The CDR3 sequence is CASSPDRGSYNEQFF. CDR3 in DNA: TGTGCCAGCAGTCCCGACAGGGGCTCCTACAATGAGCAGTTCTTC.

In its sample, this clone was seen once. The chain employs TRBV2 and TRBJ1-6; TRBD1 aligns across 9 bases. Germline trimming cut 6 bases from V and 2 bases from J; bases unmatched to any gene: 5. This CDR3 comprises 16 residues. Germline CDR1 reads SNHLY; CDR2 reads FYNNEI. In DNA, the CDR3 is TGTGCCAGCAGGGGGACAGGGAGGACCTATAATTCACCCCTCCACTTT. Its protein is CASRGTGRTYNSPLHF.

The rearrangement joins TRBV6-6 to TRBJ2-3, with a possible D match to TRBD1 (6 bases). The CDR3 length is 16 residues. V lost 4 bases to trimming and J lost 3 bases, with 17 bases between them. Per germline, CDR1 MNHNY and CDR2 SVGAGI (reference sequence). CDR3 region: CASSLPEGVATDTQYF. The CDR3 coding sequence is TGTGCCAGCAGTTTGCCAGAGGGGGTGGCAACAGATACGCAGTATTTT.

The genes are TRBV13 and TRBJ2-2; TRBD2 aligns across 14 bases. The germline V gene has CDR1 PRHDT and CDR2 FYEKMQ (reference sequence). Trimming at V came to 5 bases and at J to 7 bases, leaving 12 bases not matched to a gene. This CDR3 has 18 amino acids. The CDR3 DNA follows: TGTGCCAGCAGCGGGGGACTAGCGGGAGACGGCGGTGTCGGGGAGCTGTTTTTT. This gives the protein CASSGGLAGDGGVGELFF.

The rearrangement joins TRBV28 to TRBJ1-6; tentatively, D is TRBD1 (5 bases). The V and J ends lost 7 bases and 4 bases respectively, with 14 bases between them. CDR3 length: 15 amino acids. CDR1 MDHEN and CDR2 SYDVKM come from the germline V gene. The CDR3 region is CASTLTGGYNSPLHF. CDR3 nucleotides: TGTGCCAGCACCTTAACTGGGGGGTATAATTCACCCCTCCACTTT.

J is TRBJ2-5 and V is TRBV4-3; D may be TRBD2 (6 bases). Trimming shortened V by 4 bases and J by 2 bases, and 17 bases separated the two germline ends. The CDR3 runs 16 residues. From germline, CDR1 is LGHNA and CDR2 YSLEER. The CDR3 sequence: CASSPNRGAAQETQYF. CDR3 DNA sequence: TGCGCCAGCAGCCCAAACCGCGGGGCCGCGCAAGAGACCCAGTACTTC.

This chain joins TRBV3-1 (or the pseudogene TRBV3-2) and TRBJ1-6; D gene unclear. Germline-derived CDR1 and CDR2 are LGHDT and YNNKEL (reference sequence). The CDR3 contains 14 residues. Trimming took 4 bases from V and 1 from J, leaving 5 bases between them. CDR3 in amino acids: CASSPSSYNSPLHF. In DNA, the CDR3 is TGTGCCAGCAGCCCTAGTTCCTATAATTCACCCCTCCACTTT.

CDR3 in DNA: TGTGCCAGTAGCAACGGGGGCACCGGGGAGCTGTTTTTT. This sequence encodes CASSNGGTGELFF. J is TRBJ2-2 and V is TRBV19, with D perhaps matching TRBD2 (6 bases). Trimming took 6 bases from V and 4 from J, leaving 9 bases between them. Germline CDR1 and CDR2: LNHDA and SQIVND (reference sequence). The CDR3 has 13 residues.

The chain links TRBV30 to TRBJ1-1; D is possibly TRBD1 (5 bases). V lost 0 bases and J lost 3, with 8 bases in between. The germline gives CDR1 GTSNPN, CDR2 SVGIG (reference sequence). This CDR3 contains 13 residues. The CDR3 DNA reads as TGTGCCTGGAGTGTAGGCAGGGACACTGAAGCTTTCTTT. Its protein product is CAWSVGRDTEAFF.

The chain couples TRBV7-2 to TRBJ1-2; 8 bases line up with TRBD1. V shed 5 bases and J 4 bases; nucleotides not matched to a gene: 6. The CDR3 runs 14 residues. CDR1 and CDR2 (germline): SGHTA, FQGNSA. The CDR3 region is CASSIDRGSYGYTF. In DNA form, the CDR3 reads TGTGCCAGCAGCATCGACAGGGGAAGCTATGGCTACACCTTC.

This chain joins TRBV15 and TRBJ2-1; 7 bases fit TRBD1. The CDR3 consists of 15 residues. Looked up from germline, CDR1 is LNHNV and CDR2 is YYDKDF (reference sequence). J was trimmed by 6 bases and V by 3 bases; bases with no gene match: 8. In DNA form, the CDR3 reads TGTGCCACCAGCAGGCGAGGGGGCGGACTCAATGAGCAGTTCTTC. Translating gives CATSRRGGGLNEQFF.

DNA of the CDR3: TGTGCCAGCAGGACCTGGAGGTACGAGCAGTACTTC. This gives the protein CASRTWRYEQYF. This chain links TRBV28 with TRBJ2-7; TRBD2 might be the D (5 bases). Trimming stripped 6 bases from V and 4 bases from J, with 10 bases between. This CDR3 comprises 12 residues. Germline CDR1 is MDHEN and CDR2 is SYDVKM.

Of note for this clone: This sample includes further DNA sequences coding for the same CDR3. The chain combines TRBV7-2 with TRBJ1-2; D perhaps matches TRBD1 (6 bases). Per germline, CDR1 SGHTA and CDR2 FQGNSA. Trimming stripped 5 bases from V and 2 bases from J, with 9 bases between. This CDR3 region has 13 residues. CDR3 bases: TGTGCCAGCAGCCTTGGACAGAACTATGGCTACACCTTC. The encoded protein is CASSLGQNYGYTF.

The J gene is TRBJ1-2, the V gene TRBV28; D is undetermined. The CDR3 has 13 amino acids. The V gene lost 7 bases and the J gene lost 3 bases, with 12 bases spanning the gap. Germline values: CDR1 MDHEN, CDR2 SYDVKM. In DNA form, the CDR3 reads TGTGCCAGCACCCCGCAGCGGGACTATGGCTACACCTTC. Its protein is CASTPQRDYGYTF.

This chain links TRBV7-8 with TRBJ2-4; 7 bases are shared with TRBD1. CDR3 length: 13 amino acids. With 4 bases clipped from V and 6 bases from J, the junction kept 3 bases outside the gene matches. The germline V gene encodes CDR1 SGHVS and CDR2 FQNEAQ. The CDR3 DNA is TGTGCCAGCAGCTCGGGACAGCTAAACATTCAGTACTTC. Translating it yields CASSSGQLNIQYF.

Concerning this clone itself: At the DNA level, this CDR3 is encoded by other sequences in the same sample as well. The rearrangement joins TRBV9 to TRBJ2-7, with 7 bases fitting TRBD2. V dropped 0 bases and J dropped 3; count of bases not matched to a gene: 3. Germline V CDR1 and CDR2: SGDLS, YYNGEE. CDR3 length: 14 residues. The CDR3, as DNA: TGTGCCAGCAGCGTAGCAACGGGAGGCTACGAGCAGTACTTC. It specifies CASSVATGGYEQYF.

The gene calls are TRBV6-5 and TRBJ2-1, with TRBD1 matching over 8 bases. Germline V gene data show CDR1 as MNHEY and CDR2 as SVGAGI. J lost 9 bases, V lost 6 bases, and 4 bases had no gene match. There are 12 residues in the CDR3. The CDR3 reads CASRDGTGEQFF. CDR3 nucleotide sequence: TGTGCCAGCAGAGACGGGACAGGTGAGCAGTTCTTC.

This chain joins TRBV18 and TRBJ2-3; D is unclear. Trimming cost V 6 bases and J 4 bases, with 5 bases left between them. This CDR3 contains 11 residues. CDR1 KGHSH and CDR2 LQKENI come from the germline V gene. The CDR3 is CASSPADTQYF. The CDR3 nucleotides read TGTGCCAGCTCTCCCGCAGATACGCAGTATTTT.

The chain has TRBV28 and TRBJ2-7; possibly TRBD2 for D (6 bases). CDR1 and CDR2 from the germline V gene are MDHEN and SYDVKM. The CDR3 covers 14 residues. The V and J ends lost 6 bases and 2 bases respectively, with 14 bases between them. The DNA for the CDR3 is TGTGCCAGCAGCCCCATGCGGGGCCCCTACGAGCAGTACTTC. Residues: CASSPMRGPYEQYF.

The chain carries TRBV11-3 and TRBJ2-7; 10 nucleotides line up with TRBD1. There are 14 residues in the CDR3. J was trimmed by 5 bases and V by 5 bases; bases with no gene match: 6. Germline V lookup: CDR1 SGHNT, CDR2 YENEEA. CDR3 protein: CASSRDRGDHEQYF. The CDR3 nucleotides read TGTGCCAGCAGCCGGGACAGGGGAGACCACGAGCAGTACTTC.

This chain uses TRBV7-2 with TRBJ1-2; 7 positions agree with TRBD1. Trimming took 5 bases from V and 4 from J; bases not matched to a gene: 13. The germline CDR1 and CDR2 sequences are SGHTA and FQGNSA. This CDR3 has 16 residues. The DNA for the CDR3 is TGTGCCAGCAGCCTATGGACAGGTTCCTCGTCCTATGGCTACACCTTC. Amino acid sequence: CASSLWTGSSSYGYTF. The full variable domain, its missing parts supplied by reference TRBV7-2 and TRBJ1-2, is GAGVSQSPSNKVTEKGKDVELRCDPISGHTALYWYRQSLGQGLEFLIYFQGNSAPDKSGLPSDRFSAERTGGSVSTLTIQRTQQEDSAVYLCASSLWTGSSSYGYTFGSGTRLTVV.

The chain joins TRBV7-2 to TRBJ2-2; 8 bases are a match to TRBD1. The length of the CDR3 is 16 residues. Germline CDR1 and CDR2: SGHTA and FQGNSA. V was pared by 5 bases and J by 0 bases, with 5 bases of the junction left unmatched. The CDR3 protein is CASSLSGGTNTGELFF. The CDR3, as DNA: TGTGCCAGCAGCCTATCAGGGGGCACGAACACCGGGGAGCTGTTTTTT.

The chain has TRBV5-6 and TRBJ1-6; D might be TRBD1 (5 bases). The CDR3 covers 15 residues. V gave up 4 bases and J gave up 5 bases, with 13 bases separating them. Germline CDR1 is SGHDT and CDR2 is YYEEEE. The CDR3 region is CASSRAGRNNSPLHF. CDR3 sequence (DNA): TGTGCCAGCAGCCGTGCAGGGCGAAATAATTCACCCCTCCACTTT.

The chain employs TRBV4-3 and TRBJ1-5; TRBD1 matches 7 bases. Germline loops: CDR1 LGHNA, CDR2 YSLEER. The ends lost 0 bases at V and 7 bases at J; junction bases unmatched: 0. This CDR3 comprises 13 residues. CDR3 protein: CASSQEGGQPQHF. CDR3 nucleotides: TGCGCCAGCAGCCAAGAAGGGGGCCAGCCCCAGCATTTT.

Notes on this clone: Relative to the germline gene, one junction end is altered; a read error may explain this. The chain combines TRBV6-2 or TRBV6-3 with TRBJ1-2; 10 positions match TRBD1. The germline V gene has CDR1 MNHEY and CDR2 SVGEGT. CDR3 length equals 16 residues. CDR3 amino acids: CASSSSYPGQGPTSAF. CDR3 coding DNA: TGTGCCAGCAGTTCCTCCTATCCGGGACAGGGGCCCACCTCCGCCTTC.